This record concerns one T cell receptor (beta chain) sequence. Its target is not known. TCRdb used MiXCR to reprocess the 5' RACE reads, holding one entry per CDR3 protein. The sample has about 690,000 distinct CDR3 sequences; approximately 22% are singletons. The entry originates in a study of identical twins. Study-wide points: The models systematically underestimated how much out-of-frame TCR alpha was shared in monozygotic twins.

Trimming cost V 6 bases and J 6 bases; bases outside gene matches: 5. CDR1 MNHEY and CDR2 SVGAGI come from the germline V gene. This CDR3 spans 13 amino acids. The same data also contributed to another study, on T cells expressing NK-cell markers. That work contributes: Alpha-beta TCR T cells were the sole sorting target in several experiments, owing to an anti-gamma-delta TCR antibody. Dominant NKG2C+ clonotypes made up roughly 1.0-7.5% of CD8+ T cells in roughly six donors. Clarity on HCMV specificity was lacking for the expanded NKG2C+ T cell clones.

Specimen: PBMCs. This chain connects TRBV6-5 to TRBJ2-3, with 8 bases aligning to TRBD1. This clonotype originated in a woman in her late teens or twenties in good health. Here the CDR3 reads CASRLGQGDTQYF. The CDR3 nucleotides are TGTGCCAGCAGATTAGGACAGGGCGATACGCAGTATTTT.